This TCR beta chain is drawn from a study of T cells expressing NK-cell markers. This CDR3 contains 15 residues. Germline V gene data show CDR1 as LGHNA and CDR2 as YNFKEQ. Study results and caveats: In about six donors, dominant NKG2C+ clonotypes were roughly 1.0-7.5% of CD8+ T cells.

Turning to this clonotype: Its antigen is unidentified.

TCRdb re-called the 5' RACE reads and gives one entry per CDR3 protein, without DNA. This table holds 400,000 to 550,000 distinct CDR3 sequences. This chain links TRBV4-2 with TRBJ2-1; TCRdb selects TRBD1, and the lack of DNA leaves this call unchecked. Sequences were obtained from blood T cells: a sorted CD56 or NKG2C T cell subset, CD4+ or CD8+ T cells, or bulk PBMC T cells (not recorded which). The clonotype comes from a woman between 18 and 75 years old in good health. CDR3 sequence reads: CASSGRLASYNEQFF.